The 29 T cell receptor beta chains in this list originate from one sample, sequenced in a study of T cells after yellow fever vaccination. Using its own MiXCR run on the 5' RACE reads, TCRdb lists one record per CDR3 protein. The table lists some 150,000 distinct CDR3 sequences, 6.6% of them singletons. The sequencing used CD4+ T cells sorted from PBMCs, collected 10 days after the yellow fever booster vaccination. All receptors come from a man aged 25 to 40 who received the YFV17D yellow fever vaccine.

This clonotype was seen repeatedly, ten times or more. V and J are TRBV29-1 and TRBJ1-1; unclear D gene. The CDR3 is made up of 13 amino acids. Per the germline V gene, CDR1 is SQVTM and CDR2 is ANQGSEA. With 7 bases removed from V and 4 bases from J, the gap between germline ends came to 16 bases. CDR3 DNA sequence: TGCAGCGGGATGGACCGGGGTGCCACTGAAGCTTTCTTT. This encodes CSGMDRGATEAFF.

This clonotype was counted only a few times. The CDR3 spells CAISGRGGETQYF. The CDR3 nucleotides read TGTGCCATCAGCGGAAGGGGGGGAGAGACCCAGTACTTC. The rearrangement uses TRBV10-3 and TRBJ2-5, with D perhaps matching TRBD2 (7 bases). The CDR3 sequence is 13 residues long. V was trimmed by 6 bases and J by 4 bases, leaving 12 bases between them. CDR1 and CDR2 (germline): ENHRY, SYGVKD.

This clonotype was recorded at least ten times. The V and J genes are TRBV27 and TRBJ1-6, with 7 bases lining up with TRBD1. The germline V gene encodes CDR1 MNHEY and CDR2 SMNVEV (reference sequence). This CDR3 is 15 amino acids long. The ends lost 5 bases at V and 6 bases at J; junction bases unmatched: 7. The CDR3 DNA reads as TGTGCCAGCAGTCCCCAGGGGACAGCTAATTCACCCCTCCACTTT. Residues: CASSPQGTANSPLHF.

This clonotype was found many times. The CDR3 sequence is CASSPLAGALFGTDTQYF. In DNA, the CDR3 is TGTGCCAGCAGTCCCCTAGCGGGAGCTCTTTTCGGCACAGATACGCAGTATTTT. The chain is built from TRBV6-5 and TRBJ2-3, with TRBD2 matching over 10 bases. Germline-derived CDR1 and CDR2 are MNHEY and SVGAGI. The J segment lost 1 base and the V segment lost 5 bases, leaving 12 bases of the junction unmatched. This CDR3 has 18 amino acids.

This clonotype was detected many times. The chain employs TRBV7-2 and TRBJ2-5, with 10 bases aligning to TRBD1. This CDR3 is built from 15 residues. V trimming: 5 bases; J trimming: 5 bases; junction bases outside the gene matches: 8. Germline assignment: CDR1 SGHTA and CDR2 FQGNSA. This chain's CDR3 is CASSLPTGGTETQYF. CDR3 DNA sequence: TGTGCCAGCAGCCTACCGACAGGGGGCACTGAGACCCAGTACTTC.

For this clonotype: This may be a read error, as it is one base from a much larger clone. This rearrangement joins TRBV7-2 to TRBJ2-7, with D perhaps matching TRBD1 (6 bases). The CDR3 loop spans 13 amino acids. CDR1 and CDR2 (germline): SGHTA, FQGNSA. The V end lost 8 bases, the J end lost 6 bases, and 17 bases lay between the germline ends. In DNA, the CDR3 is TGTGCCAGCGGCTATTTCGAACAGGGCGAGCAGTACTTC. Translated, it gives CASGYFEQGEQYF.

This clonotype has at least ten counts. This rearrangement joins TRBV5-5 to TRBJ2-4; TRBD2 matches at 9 bases. Germline V gives CDR1 SGHKS, CDR2 YYEKEE (reference sequence). Trimming cost V 1 base and J 7 bases; bases outside gene matches: 6. The CDR3 covers 15 residues. The CDR3 here is CASSLSSGSSNIQYF. The CDR3 region has the DNA TGTGCCAGCAGCTTGAGTAGCGGGAGCTCGAACATTCAGTACTTC.

This clonotype was detected ten times or more. V gene TRBV10-3 combines with J gene TRBJ2-5, with unresolved D. Germline V CDR1 and CDR2: ENHRY, SYGVKD. This CDR3 spans 14 amino acids. With 2 bases removed from V and 2 bases from J, the gap between germline ends came to 9 bases. CDR3 sequence (DNA): TGTGCCATCAGTGAGACAACTCTACAAGAGACCCAGTACTTC. Residues: CAISETTLQETQYF.

In this sample, this clonotype turned up many times. V usage is TRBV20-1 and J usage is TRBJ1-1; D unresolved. The V and J ends lost 5 bases and 2 bases respectively, with 9 bases between them. CDR1 DFQATT and CDR2 SNEGSKA come from the germline V gene (reference sequence). The CDR3 runs to 12 residues. The CDR3 spells CSAPRLNTEAFF. CDR3 nucleotides: TGCAGTGCTCCGAGGCTAAACACTGAAGCTTTCTTT.

This clonotype was counted at least ten times. The rearrangement uses TRBV28 and TRBJ2-7, with 8 nucleotides matching TRBD1. In germline, CDR1 is MDHEN, CDR2 SYDVKM. V shed 2 bases and J 6 bases; nucleotides not matched to a gene: 3. CDR3 size: 13 residues. The CDR3 region has the DNA TGTGCCAGCAGTTTACCTACAGGGGGCGAGCAGTACTTC. Translated: CASSLPTGGEQYF.

This clonotype was seen at least ten times. The chain recombines TRBV20-1 with TRBJ2-2, with D hard to call. CDR3 size: 13 residues. The germline gives CDR1 DFQATT, CDR2 SNEGSKA (reference sequence). V was shortened by 3 bases and J by 4 bases, with 9 bases between the two germline ends. The CDR3 reads CSARRESTGELFF. DNA for the CDR3: TGCAGTGCTAGGAGAGAGTCCACCGGGGAGCTGTTTTTT.

This clonotype was picked up many times. The V and J genes are TRBV20-1 and TRBJ2-3, with TRBD2 matching over 10 bases. The CDR3 is made up of 14 amino acids. V shed 3 bases, J shed 5 bases, and the junction held 5 bases outside the gene matches. Looked up from germline, CDR1 is DFQATT and CDR2 is SNEGSKA (reference sequence). The CDR3 nucleotides are TGCAGTGCTAGCCCTAGCGGGAGAGGAGATACGCAGTATTTT. It codes for CSASPSGRGDTQYF.

This clonotype came up many times. This chain links TRBV15 with TRBJ2-3; no reliable D call. V lost 3 bases and J lost 1, with 11 bases in between. The CDR3 spans 15 residues. Germline V gene data show CDR1 as LNHNV and CDR2 as YYDKDF (reference sequence). The CDR3 DNA follows: TGTGCCACCAGCAGCGCACGCTTGGGCACAGATACGCAGTATTTT. It yields the protein CATSSARLGTDTQYF.

Ten or more counts support this clonotype. The V call is TRBV6-5, the J call TRBJ2-1, with 7 bases identical to TRBD2. The CDR3 contains 14 residues. J was trimmed by 3 bases and V by 4 bases; bases with no gene match: 3. Germline assignment: CDR1 MNHEY and CDR2 SVGAGI. The CDR3 region is CASSSGLYYNEQFF. The CDR3 DNA reads as TGTGCCAGCAGTTCGGGACTATACTACAATGAGCAGTTCTTC.

This clonotype turned up a few times. The chain links TRBV12-3 or TRBV12-4 to TRBJ1-3, with D hard to call. CDR3 length equals 14 residues. V lost 7 bases to trimming and J lost 0 bases, with 10 bases between them. CDR3 coding DNA: TGTGCCAGCACCTTGGGTCTCTCTGGAAACACCATATATTTT. Residues: CASTLGLSGNTIYF.

The chain uses TRBV20-1 and TRBJ2-2; the match to TRBD1 covers 9 bases. Germline lookup yields CDR1 DFQATT and CDR2 SNEGSKA (reference sequence). V trimming: 7 bases; J trimming: 6 bases; junction bases outside the gene matches: 3. The CDR3 runs 12 residues. The CDR3 DNA reads TGCAGTGGGGGACAGGGTCCCGGGGAGCTGTTTTTT. This codes for CSGGQGPGELFF.

In this sample, this clonotype turned up a few times. This sequence joins TRBV29-1 and TRBJ2-7; 9 nucleotides align to TRBD1. Germline V gene data show CDR1 as SQVTM and CDR2 as ANQGSEA. This CDR3 comprises 12 residues. After removal of 6 bases from V and 5 bases from J, the junction contained 5 bases not matched to a gene. The chain's CDR3 is CSVGTGIHEQYF. The CDR3, as DNA: TGCAGCGTCGGGACAGGGATCCACGAGCAGTACTTC.

This clonotype was picked up many times. The V gene is TRBV5-1, the J gene TRBJ2-3; D is unclear. Germline V lookup: CDR1 SGHRS, CDR2 YFSETQ. With 9 bases removed from V and 6 bases from J, the gap between germline ends came to 23 bases. The CDR3 covers 15 residues. The chain's CDR3 is CATSPTTSTRDTQYF. CDR3 nucleotide sequence: TGCGCCACCTCCCCAACTACCTCGACCCGGGATACGCAGTATTTT.

This clonotype was seen many times. In DNA form, the CDR3 reads TGTGCCATCATGGGCCCCGGGACAGGGACTAGCGGTTCCTACAATGAGCAGTTCTTC. It is translated as CAIMGPGTGTSGSYNEQFF. V is TRBV10-3 and J is TRBJ2-1; 11 bases fit TRBD2. CDR1 is ENHRY, CDR2 SYGVKD, per germline. The CDR3 spans 19 residues. After removal of 7 bases from V and 1 base from J, the junction contained 15 bases not matched to a gene.

As regards this clonotype: It may be a read error: a sequence one base away is much more abundant. The chain links TRBV12-3 or TRBV12-4 to TRBJ2-7, with TRBD2 identical over 9 bases. Losses at the gene ends were 7 bases for V and 4 bases for J; bases not matched to a gene: 17. CDR3 size: 17 residues. The CDR3 protein is CASMRAGGTYSLYEQYF. CDR3 nucleotide sequence: TGTGCCAGCATGCGAGCGGGAGGAACCTATAGCCTTTACGAGCAGTACTTC.

This clonotype was recorded many times. This chain uses TRBV5-1 with TRBJ2-5; D unresolved. Germline V gene lookup returns CDR1 SGHRS and CDR2 YFSETQ. V shed 0 bases and J shed 4 bases, with 7 bases lying between them. CDR3 length: 13 amino acids. CDR3 DNA sequence: TGCGCCAGCAGCTTGGAATTCCGAGAGACCCAGTACTTC. Its translation is CASSLEFRETQYF.

This clonotype appeared a few times. This sequence joins TRBV7-2 and TRBJ1-5, with D perhaps TRBD1 (6 bases). CDR1 is SGHTA, CDR2 FQGNSA, per germline. V was shortened by 3 bases and J by 0 bases, with 9 bases between the two germline ends. There are 15 residues in the CDR3. The CDR3 reads CASSFGQISNQPQHF. In DNA, the CDR3 is TGTGCCAGCAGCTTTGGACAGATTAGCAATCAGCCCCAGCATTTT.

V usage is TRBV5-1 and J usage is TRBJ2-5, with D possibly being TRBD2 (6 bases). The CDR3 sequence is 15 residues long. Germline V lookup: CDR1 SGHRS, CDR2 YFSETQ. Between the trimmed V and J ends, which lost 1 base and 0 bases, there was a span of 10 bases. In nucleotides, the CDR3 is TGCGCCAGCAGCTTGTTTGGGGGGAACCAAGAGACCCAGTACTTC. Protein product: CASSLFGGNQETQYF.

This clonotype was counted ten times or more. The rearrangement joins TRBV29-1 to TRBJ2-3, with D perhaps assigned TRBD1 or TRBD2 (5 bases each). Germline loops: CDR1 SQVTM, CDR2 ANQGSEA. The germline V and J ends were trimmed by 8 bases and 0 bases, with 15 bases remaining between them. The CDR3 is 14 residues long. The CDR3 spells CSLDGATSTDTQYF. The CDR3 DNA sequence: TGCAGCCTCGACGGGGCAACTAGCACAGATACGCAGTATTTT.

This clonotype was seen many times. The V gene is TRBV10-3, the J gene TRBJ2-1, with 10 positions matching TRBD2. Trimming removed 6 bases from V and 4 bases from J; junction bases left unmatched: 9. The CDR3 has 16 residues. Germline CDR1 is ENHRY and CDR2 is SYGVKD. The CDR3 DNA reads as TGTGCCATCAGCGACCAGACTAGCGGGTCATACAATGAGCAGTTCTTC. As protein: CAISDQTSGSYNEQFF.

This clonotype came up many times. The rearrangement joins TRBV6-1 to TRBJ2-7, with D possibly being TRBD1 or TRBD2 (5 bases each). Germline CDR1 and CDR2: MNHNS and SASEGT. The CDR3 loop spans 14 amino acids. V lost 4 bases and J 2 bases, leaving 12 bases between the germline ends. This chain's CDR3 is CASSARDPPYEQYF. The CDR3 coding sequence is TGTGCCAGCAGTGCTCGGGACCCCCCCTACGAGCAGTACTTC.

Concerning this clonotype: With a much larger clone just one base away, this may be a read error. CDR3 loop: CVTSESGRGEDTQYF. In DNA, the CDR3 is TGTGTCACCAGTGAGAGCGGGAGAGGAGAGGATACGCAGTATTTT. The chain recombines TRBV24-1 with TRBJ2-3; 8 bases agree with TRBD2. Germline CDR1 KGHDR, CDR2 SFDVKD. The CDR3 spans 15 residues.

This clonotype was seen repeatedly, ten times or more. The chain employs TRBV4-3 and TRBJ2-1; TRBD2 matches 9 bases. CDR3 size: 17 residues. Trimming at V came to 2 bases and at J to 9 bases, leaving 14 bases not matched to a gene. Germline V CDR1 and CDR2: LGHNA, YSLEER. The CDR3 DNA sequence: TGCGCCAGCAGCCAATCTCTGCGGGAGGGCCTTTCTCCTGAGCAGTTCTTC. This gives the protein CASSQSLREGLSPEQFF.

This clonotype was detected many times. The rearrangement uses TRBV4-2 and TRBJ2-7, with no clear D. With 0 bases removed from V and 0 bases from J, the gap between germline ends came to 6 bases. The CDR3 is 14 residues long. Germline CDR1 and CDR2: LGHNA and YNFKEQ. This CDR3 is CASSQDFPSYEQYF. In DNA form, the CDR3 reads TGTGCCAGCAGCCAAGATTTTCCCTCCTACGAGCAGTACTTC.